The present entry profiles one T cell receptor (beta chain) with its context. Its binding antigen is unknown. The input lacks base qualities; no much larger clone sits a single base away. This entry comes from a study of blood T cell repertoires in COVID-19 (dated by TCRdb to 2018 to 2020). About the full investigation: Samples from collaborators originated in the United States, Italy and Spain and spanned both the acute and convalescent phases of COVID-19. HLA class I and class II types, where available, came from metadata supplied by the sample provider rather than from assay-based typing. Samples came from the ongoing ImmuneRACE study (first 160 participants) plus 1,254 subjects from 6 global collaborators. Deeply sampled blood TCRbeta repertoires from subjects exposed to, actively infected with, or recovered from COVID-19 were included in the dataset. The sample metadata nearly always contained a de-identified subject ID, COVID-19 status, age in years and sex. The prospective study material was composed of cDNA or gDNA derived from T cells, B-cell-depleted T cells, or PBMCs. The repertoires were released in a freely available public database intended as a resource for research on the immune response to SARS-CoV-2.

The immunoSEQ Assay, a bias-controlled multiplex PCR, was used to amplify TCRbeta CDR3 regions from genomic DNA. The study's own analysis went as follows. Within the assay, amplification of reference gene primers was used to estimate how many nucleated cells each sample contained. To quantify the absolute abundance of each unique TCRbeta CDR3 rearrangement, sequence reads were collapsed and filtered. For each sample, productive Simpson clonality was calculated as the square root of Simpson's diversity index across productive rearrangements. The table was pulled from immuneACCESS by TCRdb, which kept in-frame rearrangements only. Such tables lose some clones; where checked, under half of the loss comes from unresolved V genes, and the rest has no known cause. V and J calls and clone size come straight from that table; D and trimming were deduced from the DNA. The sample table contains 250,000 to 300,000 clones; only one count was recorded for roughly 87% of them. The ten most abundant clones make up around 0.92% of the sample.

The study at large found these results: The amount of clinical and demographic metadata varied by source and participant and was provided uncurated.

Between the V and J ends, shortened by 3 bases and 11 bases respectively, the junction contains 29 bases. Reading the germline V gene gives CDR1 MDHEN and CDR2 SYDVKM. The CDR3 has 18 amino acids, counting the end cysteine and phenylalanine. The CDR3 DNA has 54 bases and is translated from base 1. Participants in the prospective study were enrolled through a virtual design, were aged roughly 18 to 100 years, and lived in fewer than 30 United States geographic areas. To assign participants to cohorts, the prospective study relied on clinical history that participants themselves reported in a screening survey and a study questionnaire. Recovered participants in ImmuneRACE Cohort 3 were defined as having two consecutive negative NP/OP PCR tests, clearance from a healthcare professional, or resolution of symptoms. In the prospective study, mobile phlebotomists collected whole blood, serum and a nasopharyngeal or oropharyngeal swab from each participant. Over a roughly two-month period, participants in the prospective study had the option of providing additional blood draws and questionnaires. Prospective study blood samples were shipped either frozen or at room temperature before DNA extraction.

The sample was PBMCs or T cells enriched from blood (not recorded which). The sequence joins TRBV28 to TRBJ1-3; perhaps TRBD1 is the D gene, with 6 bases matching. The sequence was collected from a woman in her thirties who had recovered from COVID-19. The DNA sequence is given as TGTGCCAGCAGTTTTCACCCTTTACAGGGAAAATTCGATGTCGCCATATATTTT. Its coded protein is CASSFHPLQGKFDVAIYF.